The 7 T cell receptor beta chains presented below share a single source sample, sequenced in a study of T cells after yellow fever vaccination. From the 5' RACE reads, TCRdb called clonotypes with MiXCR, one entry per CDR3 protein. The profile shows roughly 500,000 distinct CDR3 sequences, roughly 19% of them singletons. Specimen: PBMCs, collected 15 days after the yellow fever booster vaccination. The source is a man younger than 40 who received the YFV17D yellow fever vaccine.

The V call is TRBV12-3 or TRBV12-4, the J call TRBJ1-4; D gene ambiguous. Trimming took 10 bases from V and 5 from J, leaving 11 bases between them. This CDR3 region has 12 residues. This chain's CDR3 is CATSYANEKLFF. The CDR3 coding sequence is TGTGCCACCTCCTATGCGAATGAAAAACTGTTTTTT.

This clonotype came up a few times. The J gene is TRBJ1-4, the V gene TRBV5-1; a weak D match, TRBD1 (6 bases). V was shortened by 4 bases and J by 6 bases, with 13 bases between the two germline ends. CDR3 length: 14 amino acids. Germline CDR1 is SGHRS and CDR2 is YFSETQ. The CDR3 spells CASSPPGGHEKLFF. The CDR3 DNA sequence: TGCGCCAGCAGCCCCCCCGGGGGCCATGAAAAACTGTTTTTT.

The chain links TRBV10-3 to TRBJ2-1, with TRBD2 matching 9 bases. The CDR3 is 17 residues long. The germline gives CDR1 ENHRY, CDR2 SYGVKD. The V gene end was trimmed by 4 bases and the J gene end by 6 bases; junction bases not matched to a gene: 13. CDR3 in DNA: TGTGCCATCAGTGCGATGACTAGCGGCCAATTTACCAATGAGCAGTTCTTC. Translated, it gives CAISAMTSGQFTNEQFF.

V and J are TRBV3-1 and TRBJ1-5, with D maybe TRBD1 (5 bases). Germline V CDR1 and CDR2: LGHDT, YNNKEL (reference sequence). The CDR3 is made up of 16 amino acids. V gave up 1 base and J gave up 3 bases, with 13 bases separating them. The CDR3 sequence: CASSQAGPVHNQPQHF. CDR3 sequence (DNA): TGTGCCAGCAGCCAAGCAGGGCCGGTTCACAATCAGCCCCAGCATTTT.

This clonotype was found a few times. This rearrangement joins TRBV20-1 to TRBJ1-5, with D uncertain. Between the trimmed V and J ends, which lost 0 bases and 2 bases, there was a span of 5 bases. The CDR3 covers 13 residues. Germline lookup yields CDR1 DFQATT and CDR2 SNEGSKA (reference sequence). The CDR3 here is CSARDGGNQPQHF. The CDR3 DNA reads as TGCAGTGCTAGAGACGGGGGCAATCAGCCCCAGCATTTT.

This chain links TRBV12-3 or TRBV12-4 with TRBJ2-3, with 9 bases lining up with TRBD2. The V and J ends lost 3 bases and 4 bases, in that order; junction bases with no gene match: 17. The CDR3 has 19 residues. The CDR3 protein is CASSLRTSVRRTASDTQYF. CDR3 in DNA: TGTGCCAGCAGTTTGAGGACTAGCGTTCGGAGAACTGCTTCAGATACGCAGTATTTT.

In this sample, this clonotype turned up a few times. V and J are TRBV28 and TRBJ2-3; 7 positions match TRBD1. With V trimmed by 5 bases and J by 3 bases, 14 bases remained unmatched. CDR3 length equals 17 residues. The germline V gene has CDR1 MDHEN and CDR2 SYDVKM. The CDR3 DNA is TGTGCCAGCAGTCCCTCCCAGAACAGGGGAAGAACAGATACGCAGTATTTT. This encodes CASSPSQNRGRTDTQYF.